One and the same sample provided the 28 T cell receptor beta chains below, sequenced in a study of cytomegalovirus exposure and HLA in healthy donors. PCR primers comprised 60 Vbeta and 13 Jbeta primers. Here immunoSEQ multiplex PCR was the method, and the copy in TCRdb shows in-frame clones only, minus some. The sample records 110,000 or so clones, 80% to 85% being singletons. Sequenced: PBMCs. The receptor source for this set is a woman aged 40-49 years in good health and CMV-seronegative.

This clone came up a few times. J is TRBJ2-2 and V is TRBV7-3, with D hard to call. The CDR3 covers 13 residues. V was clipped by 5 bases and J by 7 bases, with 11 bases between them. Per the germline V gene, CDR1 is SGHTA and CDR2 is FQGTGA. Written as DNA, the CDR3 is TGTGCCAGCAGCCCCCCCCTAAACGGGGAGCTGTTTTTT. Translating it yields CASSPPLNGELFF. The whole variable domain, filled in from reference TRBV7-3 and TRBJ2-2, reads GAGVSQTPSNKVTEKGKYVELRCDPISGHTALYWYRQSLGQGPEFLIYFQGTGAADDSGLPNDRFFAVRPEGSVSTLKIQRTERGDSAVYLCASSPPLNGELFFGEGSRLTVL.

The V gene is TRBV11-3, the J gene TRBJ2-3, with D uncertain. This CDR3 comprises 12 residues. V gave up 1 base and J gave up 5 bases, with 4 bases separating them. CDR1 SGHNT and CDR2 YENEEA come from the germline V gene. DNA of the CDR3: TGTGCCAGCAGCTTAGCGGGAGATACGCAGTATTTT. It specifies CASSLAGDTQYF.

This chain joins TRBV10-1 and TRBJ2-7; TRBD2 matches at 9 bases. Trimming removed 6 bases from V and 7 bases from J; junction bases left unmatched: 13. Germline CDR1 and CDR2: WNHNN and SYGVQD (reference sequence). CDR3 size: 15 residues. CDR3 DNA: TGCGCCAGCAGATTGAGGTCATCTAGCGGGGAGGAGCAGTACTTC. It is translated as CASRLRSSSGEEQYF.

The V and J genes are TRBV7-9 and TRBJ1-4; 10 bases are shared with TRBD1. The CDR3 has 17 amino acids. Trimming at V came to 1 base and at J to 4 bases, leaving 6 bases not matched to a gene. Germline values: CDR1 SEHNR, CDR2 FQNEAQ (reference sequence). The CDR3 spells CASSLGTGGVGNEKLFF. CDR3 nucleotide sequence: TGTGCCAGCAGCTTAGGGACAGGGGGGGTCGGTAATGAAAAACTGTTTTTT.

This clone was seen once. The V gene is TRBV18, the J gene TRBJ2-2; possible D gene TRBD2, 6 bases. Between the trimmed V and J ends, which lost 1 base and 5 bases, there was a span of 14 bases. The germline V gene has CDR1 KGHSH and CDR2 LQKENI. This CDR3 region has 16 residues. Written as DNA, the CDR3 is TGTGCCAGCTCACCACTATTCGGGAGCGGTACCGGGGAGCTGTTTTTT. This codes for CASSPLFGSGTGELFF. Looking up the rest from reference TRBV18 and TRBJ2-2 gives the full variable domain: NAGVMQNPRHLVRRRGQEARLRCSPMKGHSHVYWYRQLPEEGLKFMVYLQKENIIDESGMPKERFSAEFPKEGPSILRIQQVVRGDSAAYFCASSPLFGSGTGELFFGEGSRLTVL.

The V gene is TRBV18, the J gene TRBJ1-1; the match to TRBD1 covers 7 bases. The CDR3 has 16 residues. Germline V lookup: CDR1 KGHSH, CDR2 LQKENI. Germline trimming cut 2 bases from V and 1 base from J; bases unmatched to any gene: 7. CDR3 sequence: CASSPVSTGTNTEAFF. CDR3 DNA sequence: TGTGCCAGCTCACCAGTATCGACAGGGACGAACACTGAAGCTTTCTTT.

This clone was recorded a few times. J is TRBJ2-2 and V is TRBV19; TRBD2 matches at 11 bases. CDR3 length: 13 residues. The J segment lost 5 bases and the V segment lost 9 bases, leaving 2 bases of the junction unmatched. Germline CDR1 reads LNHDA; CDR2 reads SQIVND (reference sequence). CDR3 nucleotide sequence: TGTGCCAGCAGGACTAGCGGGACCGGGGAGCTGTTTTTT. This codes for CASRTSGTGELFF.

The chain combines TRBV21-1 with TRBJ2-7; TRBD1 is the table's D call, not checked against the DNA. TRBV21-1 is described as a pseudogene. The CDR3 length is 16 residues. The CDR3 bases are TGTGCCAGCAGCAAAAACCGGGACAGGGGGACCTTCGGGCAGTACTTC. This encodes CASSKNRDRGTFGQYF.

The CDR3 region has the DNA TGTGCCAGCTCACCACGGGCAGGGGAGAACACTGAAGCTTTCTTT. This gives the protein CASSPRAGENTEAFF. This chain joins TRBV18 and TRBJ1-1, with TRBD1 as a possible D gene (6 bases). The CDR3 extends over 15 amino acids. V lost 1 base, J lost 1 base, and 10 bases lay in between. Germline V gene data show CDR1 as KGHSH and CDR2 as LQKENI.

This sequence joins TRBV9 and TRBJ2-1, with D maybe TRBD2 (6 bases). Germline assignment: CDR1 SGDLS and CDR2 YYNGEE. Trimming stripped 4 bases from V and 4 bases from J, with 15 bases between. The length of the CDR3 is 15 residues. This chain's CDR3 is CASSNDPGGYNEQFF. Here the CDR3 DNA reads TGTGCCAGCAGCAACGACCCCGGGGGTTACAATGAGCAGTTCTTC.

The chain couples TRBV19 to TRBJ1-2; D is undetermined. Germline V gene sequence: CDR1 LNHDA, CDR2 SQIVND (reference sequence). CDR3 length equals 14 residues. V was shortened by 1 base and J by 3 bases, with 9 bases between the two germline ends. The CDR3: CASSIVNRDYGYTF. The DNA of the CDR3 is TGTGCCAGTAGTATAGTAAACAGAGACTATGGCTACACCTTC. The variable domain in full, with the rest retrieved from reference TRBV19 and TRBJ1-2, is DGGITQSPKYLFRKEGQNVTLSCEQNLNHDAMYWYRQDPGQGLRLIYYSQIVNDFQKGDIAEGYSVSREKKESFPLTVTSAQKNPTAFYLCASSIVNRDYGYTFGSGTRLTVV.

CDR3 DNA: TGTGCCAGCAGTTTATTCGGGCGGGAGTTCTTATCCGGGGAGCTGTTTTTT. It encodes CASSLFGREFLSGELFF. V and J are TRBV27 and TRBJ2-2, with 7 nucleotides matching TRBD2. V lost 1 base and J lost 6; bases outside the gene matches: 11. In germline, CDR1 is MNHEY, CDR2 SMNVEV (reference sequence). CDR3 size: 17 residues.

The chain uses TRBV4-2 and TRBJ2-3; D perhaps matches TRBD2 (6 bases). V shed 1 base and J shed 1 base, with 9 bases lying between them. CDR1 is LGHNA, CDR2 YNFKEQ, per germline. The length of the CDR3 is 15 residues. In DNA form, the CDR3 reads TGTGCCAGCAGCCAAGTTGTAGCGGGCACAGATACGCAGTATTTT. Translation gives CASSQVVAGTDTQYF.

The rearrangement uses TRBV5-1 and TRBJ2-6; D perhaps matches TRBD2 (5 bases). The V gene lost 4 bases and the J gene lost 7 bases, with 9 bases spanning the gap. This CDR3 has 13 residues. Looked up from germline, CDR1 is SGHRS and CDR2 is YFSETQ. This chain's CDR3 is CASSPGEANVLTF. The CDR3 DNA reads TGCGCCAGCAGCCCCGGGGAAGCCAACGTCCTGACTTTC.

This clone was seen just once. The chain joins TRBV28 to TRBJ2-7; 9 bases fit TRBD1. The CDR3 extends over 17 amino acids. CDR1 and CDR2 from the germline V gene are MDHEN and SYDVKM. Germline trimming cut 7 bases from V and 1 base from J; bases unmatched to any gene: 14. CDR3 bases: TGTGCCAGCATTGAGACAGGGGGTATTCGGCGATCCTACGAGCAGTACTTC. It codes for CASIETGGIRRSYEQYF.

The rearrangement joins TRBV4-1 to TRBJ2-5, with D unresolved. V lost 0 bases, J lost 9 bases, and 11 bases lay in between. CDR1 is MGHRA, CDR2 YSYEKL, per germline. The CDR3 runs 13 residues. CDR3 sequence: CASSQDRRAPQYF. The CDR3 bases are TGCGCCAGCAGCCAAGATCGCCGCGCTCCCCAGTACTTC.

The genes are TRBV28 and TRBJ2-1; tentative D call: TRBD2 (6 bases). The V end was cut by 5 bases, the J end by 7 bases, with 12 bases between. Germline V gene lookup returns CDR1 MDHEN and CDR2 SYDVKM. CDR3 length equals 13 residues. The chain's CDR3 is CASSAAGRNEQFF. CDR3 DNA: TGTGCCAGCAGTGCGGCGGGAAGGAATGAGCAGTTCTTC.

The V and J genes are TRBV7-9 and TRBJ1-4, with TRBD1 matching 11 bases. Germline V gives CDR1 SEHNR, CDR2 FQNEAQ (reference sequence). Losses at the gene ends were 3 bases for V and 4 bases for J; bases not matched to a gene: 7. This CDR3 comprises 17 residues. The DNA for the CDR3 is TGTGCCAGCAGCTTGCCCGGGACAGGGGGGCTTAATGAAAAACTGTTTTTT. It encodes CASSLPGTGGLNEKLFF. Full variable domain (remainder filled in from reference TRBV7-9 and TRBJ1-4): DTGVSQNPRHKITKRGQNVTFRCDPISEHNRLYWYRQTLGQGPEFLTYFQNEAQLEKSRLLSDRFSAERPKGSFSTLEIQRTEQGDSAMYLCASSLPGTGGLNEKLFFGSGTQLSVL.

J is TRBJ1-2 and V is TRBV4-2; perhaps TRBD1 as D (6 bases). The V and J ends lost 3 bases and 4 bases respectively, with 18 bases between them. Per germline, CDR1 LGHNA and CDR2 YNFKEQ. The CDR3 is made up of 16 amino acids. The CDR3 loop reads CASSHSRGGEVYGYTF. CDR3 in DNA: TGTGCCAGCAGCCATTCGAGAGGGGGGGAGGTCTATGGCTACACCTTC.

The rearrangement joins TRBV19 to TRBJ1-5; D gene ambiguous. The CDR3 contains 16 residues. Germline V gives CDR1 LNHDA, CDR2 SQIVND (reference sequence). V lost 5 bases and J lost 7, with 21 bases in between. The CDR3 protein is CASSRGLGKANQPQHF. CDR3 DNA sequence: TGTGCCAGTAGTCGGGGTTTAGGGAAGGCCAACCAGCCCCAGCATTTT.

This chain uses TRBV6-6 with TRBJ2-3; D is unresolved. CDR3 length equals 11 residues. CDR1 and CDR2 (germline): MNHNY, SVGAGI (reference sequence). Trimming took 8 bases from V and 4 from J, leaving 7 bases between them. The CDR3 spells CASGLADTQYF. The CDR3 DNA follows: TGTGCCAGCGGCCTAGCAGATACGCAGTATTTT.

The V gene is TRBV5-1, the J gene TRBJ1-5, with D perhaps matching TRBD1 (5 bases). V lost 5 bases to trimming and J lost 7 bases, with 13 bases between them. Germline CDR1 and CDR2: SGHRS and YFSETQ. The CDR3 spans 13 residues. CDR3 in amino acids: CASSSTGGQPQHF. CDR3 sequence (DNA): TGCGCCAGCAGTTCAACCGGGGGGCAGCCCCAGCATTTT.

The rearrangement links TRBV30 to TRBJ2-1, with D possibly matching TRBD2 (5 bases). The CDR3 sequence is 12 residues long. V was pared by 1 base and J by 6 bases, with 7 bases between. CDR1 and CDR2 from the germline V gene are GTSNPN and SVGIG (reference sequence). The CDR3 sequence: CAWSGLSNEQFF. The CDR3 DNA is TGTGCCTGGAGTGGACTATCCAATGAGCAGTTCTTC.

The chain carries TRBV7-2 and TRBJ2-5, with TRBD2 as a possible D gene (6 bases). The J call could be wrong; TRBJ2-7 is a better fit for the DNA end. From germline, CDR1 is SGHTA and CDR2 FQGNSA. The CDR3 spans 14 residues. CDR3 nucleotides: TGTGCCAGCAGCCCAGGAGGGAGCTCCTACGAGCAGTACTTC. This gives the protein CASSPGGSSYEQYF.

The chain links TRBV2 to TRBJ1-4, with 8 bases matching TRBD1. CDR1 and CDR2 (germline): SNHLY, FYNNEI. CDR3 length equals 16 residues. Trimming at V came to 0 bases and at J to 8 bases, leaving 8 bases not matched to a gene. CDR3: CASSEALQGAGEKLFF. As DNA, the CDR3 is TGTGCCAGCAGTGAAGCGCTTCAGGGGGCGGGCGAAAAACTGTTTTTT.

The chain joins TRBV18 to TRBJ1-2, with D unresolved. Germline V gene sequence: CDR1 KGHSH, CDR2 LQKENI. Trimming removed 6 bases at V and 1 base at J, with 15 bases between. CDR3 length equals 15 residues. In nucleotides, the CDR3 is TGTGCCAGCTCCCCAGCGGGCGGGGTTAACTATGGCTACACCTTC. Translation: CASSPAGGVNYGYTF.

The chain carries TRBV6-5 and TRBJ2-7; 9 positions match TRBD1. Looked up from germline, CDR1 is MNHEY and CDR2 is SVGAGI. Losses at the gene ends were 4 bases for V and 6 bases for J; bases not matched to a gene: 10. This CDR3 comprises 15 residues. The CDR3 bases are TGTGCCAGCAGTTTCCCGGGACAGGGAGTGGGCGAGCAGTACTTC. It encodes CASSFPGQGVGEQYF.

The chain couples TRBV6-4 to TRBJ1-2, with TRBD1 matching 9 bases. In germline, CDR1 is MRHNA, CDR2 SNTAGT. Losses at the gene ends were 6 bases for V and 6 bases for J; bases not matched to a gene: 5. This CDR3 spans 13 amino acids. CDR3 nucleotides: TGTGCCAGCAGAAAAACAGGGGGCAATGGCTACACCTTC. It specifies CASRKTGGNGYTF.